The T cell receptor (beta chain) under discussion was sequenced for a study of graft-versus-host responses after intestinal transplantation (TCRdb year 2021). About the investigation overall: Multivisceral, liver-intestinal, or isolated intestinal transplants were received by the recipients. Every recipient was given anti-thymocyte globulin induction, followed by 2 to 3 years of maintenance tacrolimus and steroids. Bulk TCR-beta CDR3 sequencing was used to track graft-versus-host and host-versus-graft alloreactive T cell clones in the graft, circulation and bone marrow after intestinal transplantation. To identify alloreactive clones, pre-transplant mixed lymphocyte reaction products were sequenced and compared with unstimulated pre-transplant donor and recipient T cells. The cohort enrolled about two dozen intestinal transplant recipients, one of whom was a retransplant, and 3 patients without pretransplant specimens were excluded. Donor T cell macrochimerism was defined as a peak of at least 4% donor T cells among recipient peripheral blood mononuclear cells. Rather than being sequenced by the commercial service, samples from a few later patients were sequenced in-house on an Illumina MiSeq and processed with MiXCR.

This specimen's time point label, interpreted: cells obtained before transplantation from donor or recipient. CD3+CD4+ and CD3+CD8+ populations were FACS-sorted from unstimulated pre-transplant donor and recipient cells taken from spleen or lymph nodes. Comment on this clone: No antigen is known for it. It has no much larger one-base neighbor in the sample; base qualities were not kept.

The library was obtained by the immunoSEQ multiplex PCR assay. For most patients, genomic DNA was isolated with the Qiagen DNeasy Blood and Tissue Kit and sent frozen to Adaptive Biotechnologies for TCR sequencing. Adaptive Biotechnologies carried out high-throughput TCR-beta CDR3 sequencing of genomic DNA for most patients. Per the authors' processing: TCR sequencing data for approximately 17 patients were retrieved from Adaptive's ImmunoSEQ software; a few other patients were processed with MiXCR and VDJtools. To correct CD4 versus CD8 sorting errors, sequences present in both subsets at a frequency ratio below 5:1 were removed. CDR3 nucleotide sequences shared by donor and recipient were removed because the origin of these sequences could not be assigned. Alloreactive clones required at least 2-fold expansion over unstimulated cells and minimum CFSE-low frequency of 0.002% (template counts) or 0.001% (read counts). Clones were considered mappable if detected in sequenced pre-transplant spleen, lymph node, or MLR CFSE-low populations of the donor or recipient. Cumulative frequency of alloreactive clones was calculated as a percentage of all sequences weighted by copy number. The clones in this table, taken by TCRdb from immuneACCESS, are in-frame only. Not every clone is retained; where verified, under half of the shortfall comes from an unresolved V gene, and the cause of the rest is unknown. For V, J and clone size, that table is used; D and trimming come from the DNA. For this sample there are around 100,000 clones; 90% to 95% appear just once. 0.95% to 1.5% of the sample belongs to the ten largest clones.

From the germline V gene, CDR1 is SQVTM and CDR2 is ANQGSEA. There are 13 amino acids in the CDR3, from cysteine to phenylalanine inclusive. Of all the DNA, just the CDR3 is kept, 39 bases in frame from base 1. The junction shows trimming of 5 bases on V and 5 bases on J, plus 15 bases between the germline ends. Overall study outcomes, separate from this receptor: The relatively low number and heterogeneity of intestinal transplant patients limited the conclusions. Early after transplant, peak levels of circulating GvH clones were associated with declines in HvG clones. GvH clones were detected in recipient bone marrow, and some of these GvH clones were observed earlier in ileal mucosa or blood, consistent with an intestinal mucosal origin. High GvH to HvG T cell clonal ratios were observed in the allografts of patients with donor T cell macrochimerism.

The sequence derives from a human donor who was the organ donor for an intestinal transplant. The chain couples TRBV29-1 to TRBJ1-2, with the identity of the D gene unclear. The sample consisted of unstimulated CD8+ T cells sorted from spleen or lymph node cells, taken before transplant. The DNA sequence follows: TGCAGCGTTACCCCCCCGGCCCATTATGGCTACACCTTC. Its product reads: CSVTPPAHYGYTF.